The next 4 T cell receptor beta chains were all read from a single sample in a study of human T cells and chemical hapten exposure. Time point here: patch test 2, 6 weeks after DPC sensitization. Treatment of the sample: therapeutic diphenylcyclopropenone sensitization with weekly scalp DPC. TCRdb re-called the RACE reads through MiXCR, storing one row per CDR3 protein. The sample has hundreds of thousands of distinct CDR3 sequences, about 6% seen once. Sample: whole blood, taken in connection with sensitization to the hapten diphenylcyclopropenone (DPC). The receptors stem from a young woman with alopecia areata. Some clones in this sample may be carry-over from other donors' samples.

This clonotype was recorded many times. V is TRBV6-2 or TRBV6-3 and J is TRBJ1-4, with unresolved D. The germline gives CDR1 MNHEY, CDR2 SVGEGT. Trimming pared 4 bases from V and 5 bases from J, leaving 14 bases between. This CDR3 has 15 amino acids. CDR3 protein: CASSSPGRRNEKLFF. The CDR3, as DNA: TGTGCCAGCAGTTCCCCTGGACGGCGAAATGAAAAACTGTTTTTT.

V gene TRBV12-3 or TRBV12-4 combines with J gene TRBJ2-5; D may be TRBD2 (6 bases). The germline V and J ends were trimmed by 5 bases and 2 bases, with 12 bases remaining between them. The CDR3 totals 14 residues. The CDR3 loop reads CASSPPGAQETQYF. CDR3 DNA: TGTGCCAGCAGTCCCCCGGGAGCTCAAGAGACCCAGTACTTC.

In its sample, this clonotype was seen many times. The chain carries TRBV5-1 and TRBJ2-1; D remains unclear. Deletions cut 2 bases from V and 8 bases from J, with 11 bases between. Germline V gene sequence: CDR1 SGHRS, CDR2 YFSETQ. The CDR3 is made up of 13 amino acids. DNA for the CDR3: TGCGCCAGCAGCTTAACCCGCGGCGATGAGCAGTTCTTC. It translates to CASSLTRGDEQFF. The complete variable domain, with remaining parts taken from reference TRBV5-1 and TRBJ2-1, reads KAGVTQTPRYLIKTRGQQVTLSCSPISGHRSVSWYQQTPGQGLQFLFEYFSETQRNKGNFPGRFSGRQFSNSRSEMNVSTLELGDSALYLCASSLTRGDEQFFGPGTRLTVL.

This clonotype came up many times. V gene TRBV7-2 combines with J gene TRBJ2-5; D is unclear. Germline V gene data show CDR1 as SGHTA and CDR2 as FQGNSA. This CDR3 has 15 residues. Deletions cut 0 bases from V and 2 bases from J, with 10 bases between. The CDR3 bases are TGTGCCAGCAGCTTAGCAGCCGGCCCTCAAGAGACCCAGTACTTC. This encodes CASSLAAGPQETQYF.